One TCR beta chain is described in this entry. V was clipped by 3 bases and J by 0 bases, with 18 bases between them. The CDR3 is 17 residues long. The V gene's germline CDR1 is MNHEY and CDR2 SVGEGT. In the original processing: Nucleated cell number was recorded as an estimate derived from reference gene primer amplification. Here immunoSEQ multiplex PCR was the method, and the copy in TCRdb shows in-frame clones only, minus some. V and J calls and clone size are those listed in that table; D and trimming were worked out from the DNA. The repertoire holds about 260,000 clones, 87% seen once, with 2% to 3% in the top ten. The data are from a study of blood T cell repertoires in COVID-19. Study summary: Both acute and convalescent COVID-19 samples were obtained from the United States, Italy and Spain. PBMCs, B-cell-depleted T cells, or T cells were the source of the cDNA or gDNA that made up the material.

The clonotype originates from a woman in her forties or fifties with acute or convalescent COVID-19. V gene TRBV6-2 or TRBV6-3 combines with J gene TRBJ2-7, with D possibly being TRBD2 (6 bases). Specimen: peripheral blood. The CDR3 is CASSYSWTTRSSYEQYF. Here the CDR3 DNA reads TGTGCCAGCAGTTATTCCTGGACTACCAGAAGCTCCTACGAGCAGTACTTC.